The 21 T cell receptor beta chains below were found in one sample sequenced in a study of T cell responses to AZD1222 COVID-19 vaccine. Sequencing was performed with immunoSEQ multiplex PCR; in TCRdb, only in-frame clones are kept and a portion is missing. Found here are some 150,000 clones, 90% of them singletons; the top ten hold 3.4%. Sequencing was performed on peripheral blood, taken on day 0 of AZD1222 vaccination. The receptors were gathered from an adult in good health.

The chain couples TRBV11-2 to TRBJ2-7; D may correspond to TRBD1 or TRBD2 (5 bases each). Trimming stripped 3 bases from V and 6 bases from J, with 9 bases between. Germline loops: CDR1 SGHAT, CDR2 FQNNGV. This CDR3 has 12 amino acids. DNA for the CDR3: TGTGCCAGCAGCTTTGGGGGTCTCGAGCAGTACTTC. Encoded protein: CASSFGGLEQYF. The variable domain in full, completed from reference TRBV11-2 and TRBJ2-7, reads EAGVAQSPRYKIIEKRQSVAFWCNPISGHATLYWYQQILGQGPKLLIQFQNNGVVDDSQLPKDRFSAERLKGVDSTLKIQPAKLEDSAVYLCASSFGGLEQYFGPGTRLTVT.

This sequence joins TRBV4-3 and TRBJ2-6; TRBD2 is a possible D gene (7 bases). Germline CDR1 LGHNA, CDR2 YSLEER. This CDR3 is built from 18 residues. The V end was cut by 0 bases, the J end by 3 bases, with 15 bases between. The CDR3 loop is CASSQDLSGGIGANVLTF. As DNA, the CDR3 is TGCGCCAGCAGCCAAGATTTGTCGGGGGGCATTGGGGCCAACGTCCTGACTTTC.

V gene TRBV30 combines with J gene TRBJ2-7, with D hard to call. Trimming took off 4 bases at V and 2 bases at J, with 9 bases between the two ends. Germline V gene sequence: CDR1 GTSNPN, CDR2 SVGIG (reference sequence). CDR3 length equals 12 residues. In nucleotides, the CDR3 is TGTGCCTGGACCGGCGGTACCTACGAGCAGTACTTC. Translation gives CAWTGGTYEQYF. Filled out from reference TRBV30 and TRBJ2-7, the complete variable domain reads SQTIHQWPATLVQPVGSPLSLECTVEGTSNPNLYWYRQAAGRGLQLLFYSVGIGQISSEVPQNLSASRPQDRQFILSSKKLLLSDSGFYLCAWTGGTYEQYFGPGTRLTVT.

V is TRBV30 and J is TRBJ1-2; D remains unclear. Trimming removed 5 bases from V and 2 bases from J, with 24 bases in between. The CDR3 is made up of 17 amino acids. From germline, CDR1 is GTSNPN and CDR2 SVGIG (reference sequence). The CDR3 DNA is TGTGCCTGGTACGGGGAGGGCGGAGGCCCGAAGAACTATGGCTACACCTTC. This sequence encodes CAWYGEGGGPKNYGYTF.

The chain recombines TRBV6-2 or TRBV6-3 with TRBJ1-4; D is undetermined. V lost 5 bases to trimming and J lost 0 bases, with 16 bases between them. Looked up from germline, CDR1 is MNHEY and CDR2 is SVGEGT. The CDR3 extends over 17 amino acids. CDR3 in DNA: TGTGCCAGCAGTCCGTTCACCCGACGGCCAACTAATGAAAAACTGTTTTTT. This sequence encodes CASSPFTRRPTNEKLFF.

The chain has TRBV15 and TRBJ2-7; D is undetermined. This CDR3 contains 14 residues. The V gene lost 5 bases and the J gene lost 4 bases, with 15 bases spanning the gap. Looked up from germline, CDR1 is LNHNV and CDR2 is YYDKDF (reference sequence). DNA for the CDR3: TGTGCCACCAGCGCTCATTTGGATAGTTACGAGCAGTACTTC. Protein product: CATSAHLDSYEQYF.

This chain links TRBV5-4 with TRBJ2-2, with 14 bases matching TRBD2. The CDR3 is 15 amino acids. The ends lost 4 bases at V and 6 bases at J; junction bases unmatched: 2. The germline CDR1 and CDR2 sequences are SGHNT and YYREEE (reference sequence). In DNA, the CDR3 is TGTGCCAGCAGCCCGGGACTAGCGGGAGCCGGGGAGCTGTTTTTT. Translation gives CASSPGLAGAGELFF. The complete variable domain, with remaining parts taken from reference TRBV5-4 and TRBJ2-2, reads ETGVTQSPTHLIKTRGQQVTLRCSSQSGHNTVSWYQQALGQGPQFIFQYYREEENGRGNFPPRFSGLQFPNYSSELNVNALELDDSALYLCASSPGLAGAGELFFGEGSRLTVL.

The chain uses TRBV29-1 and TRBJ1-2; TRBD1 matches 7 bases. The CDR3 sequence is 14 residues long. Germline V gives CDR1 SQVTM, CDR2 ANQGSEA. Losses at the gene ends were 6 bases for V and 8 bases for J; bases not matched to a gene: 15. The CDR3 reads CSVPISQGVQGYTF. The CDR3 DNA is TGCAGCGTACCGATAAGTCAGGGGGTACAAGGCTACACCTTC.

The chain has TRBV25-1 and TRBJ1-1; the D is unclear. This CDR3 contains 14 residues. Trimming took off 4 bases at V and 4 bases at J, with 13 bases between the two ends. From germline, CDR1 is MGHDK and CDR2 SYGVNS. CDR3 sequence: CASSGRKVGTEAFF. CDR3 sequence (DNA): TGTGCCAGCAGTGGTCGGAAGGTGGGCACTGAAGCTTTCTTT.

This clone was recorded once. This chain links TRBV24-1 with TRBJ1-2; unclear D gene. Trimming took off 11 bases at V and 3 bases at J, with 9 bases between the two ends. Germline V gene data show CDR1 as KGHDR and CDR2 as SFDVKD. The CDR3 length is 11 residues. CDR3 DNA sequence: TGTGCCATAGCCGACTACTATGGCTACACCTTC. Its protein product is CAIADYYGYTF.

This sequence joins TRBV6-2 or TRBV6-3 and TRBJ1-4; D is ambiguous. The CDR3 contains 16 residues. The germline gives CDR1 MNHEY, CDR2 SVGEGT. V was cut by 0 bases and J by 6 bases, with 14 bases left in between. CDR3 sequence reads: CASSYSISSEDEKLFF. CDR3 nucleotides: TGTGCCAGCAGTTACTCGATATCCTCCGAGGATGAAAAACTGTTTTTT.

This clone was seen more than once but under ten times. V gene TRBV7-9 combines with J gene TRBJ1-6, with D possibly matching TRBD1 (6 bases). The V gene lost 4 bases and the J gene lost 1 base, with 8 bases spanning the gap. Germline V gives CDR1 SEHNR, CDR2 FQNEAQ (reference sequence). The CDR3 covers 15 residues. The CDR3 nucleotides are TGTGCCAGCAGCTCAGGGGTTTCCTATAATTCACCCCTCCACTTT. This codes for CASSSGVSYNSPLHF. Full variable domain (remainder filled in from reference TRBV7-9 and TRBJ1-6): DTGVSQNPRHKITKRGQNVTFRCDPISEHNRLYWYRQTLGQGPEFLTYFQNEAQLEKSRLLSDRFSAERPKGSFSTLEIQRTEQGDSAMYLCASSSGVSYNSPLHFGNGTRLTVT.

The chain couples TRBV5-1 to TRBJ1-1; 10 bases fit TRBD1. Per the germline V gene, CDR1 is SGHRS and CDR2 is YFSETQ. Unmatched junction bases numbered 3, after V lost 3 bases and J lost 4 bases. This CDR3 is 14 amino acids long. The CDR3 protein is CASSSGQGGTEAFF. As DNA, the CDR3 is TGCGCCAGCAGCTCCGGACAGGGGGGCACTGAAGCTTTCTTT.

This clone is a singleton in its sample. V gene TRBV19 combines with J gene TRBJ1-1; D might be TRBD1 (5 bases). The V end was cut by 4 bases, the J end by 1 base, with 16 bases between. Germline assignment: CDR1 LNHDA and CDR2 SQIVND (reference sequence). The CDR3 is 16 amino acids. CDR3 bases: TGTGCCAGTAGTAGCGGTAAACAGGCGGAGAACACTGAAGCTTTCTTT. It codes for CASSSGKQAENTEAFF.

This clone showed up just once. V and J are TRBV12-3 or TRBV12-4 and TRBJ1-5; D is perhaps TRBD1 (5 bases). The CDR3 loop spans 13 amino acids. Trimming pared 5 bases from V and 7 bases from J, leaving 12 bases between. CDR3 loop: CASSTSGGQPQHF. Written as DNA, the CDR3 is TGTGCCAGCAGTACCTCGGGGGGGCAGCCCCAGCATTTT.

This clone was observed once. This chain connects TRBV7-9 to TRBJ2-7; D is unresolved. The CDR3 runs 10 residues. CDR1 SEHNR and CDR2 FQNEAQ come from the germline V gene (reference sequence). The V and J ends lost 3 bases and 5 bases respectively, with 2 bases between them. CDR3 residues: CASSFDEQYF. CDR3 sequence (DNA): TGTGCCAGCAGCTTTGACGAGCAGTACTTC. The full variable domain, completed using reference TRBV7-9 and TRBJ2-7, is DTGVSQNPRHKITKRGQNVTFRCDPISEHNRLYWYRQTLGQGPEFLTYFQNEAQLEKSRLLSDRFSAERPKGSFSTLEIQRTEQGDSAMYLCASSFDEQYFGPGTRLTVT.

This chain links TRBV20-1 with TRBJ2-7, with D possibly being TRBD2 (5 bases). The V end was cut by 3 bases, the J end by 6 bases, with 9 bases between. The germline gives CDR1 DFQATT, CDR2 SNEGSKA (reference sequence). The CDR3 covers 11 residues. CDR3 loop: CSARSGFEQYF. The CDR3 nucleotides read TGCAGTGCTAGGAGCGGTTTCGAGCAGTACTTC.

The CDR3 loop is CAIRAPDRVHGYTF. For the CDR3, the DNA is TGTGCCATCAGGGCGCCCGACAGGGTACATGGCTACACCTTC. J is TRBJ1-2 and V is TRBV10-3; the match to TRBD1 covers 7 bases. Germline trimming cut 6 bases from V and 6 bases from J; bases unmatched to any gene: 10. Germline V gene data show CDR1 as ENHRY and CDR2 as SYGVKD. The CDR3 has 14 amino acids.

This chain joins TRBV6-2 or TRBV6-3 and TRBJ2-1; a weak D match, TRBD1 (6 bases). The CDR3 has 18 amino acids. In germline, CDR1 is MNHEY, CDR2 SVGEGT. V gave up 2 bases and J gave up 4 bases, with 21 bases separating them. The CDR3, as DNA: TGTGCCAGCAGTTACACCTCCGGGGACATGTTCACTTACAATGAGCAGTTCTTC. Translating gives CASSYTSGDMFTYNEQFF.

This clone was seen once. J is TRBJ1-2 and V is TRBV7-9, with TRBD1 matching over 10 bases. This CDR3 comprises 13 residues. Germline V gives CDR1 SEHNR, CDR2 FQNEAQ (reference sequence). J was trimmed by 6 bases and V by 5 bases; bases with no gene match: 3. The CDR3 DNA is TGTGCCAGCAGCCAGACAGGGGGCAATGGCTACACCTTC. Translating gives CASSQTGGNGYTF.

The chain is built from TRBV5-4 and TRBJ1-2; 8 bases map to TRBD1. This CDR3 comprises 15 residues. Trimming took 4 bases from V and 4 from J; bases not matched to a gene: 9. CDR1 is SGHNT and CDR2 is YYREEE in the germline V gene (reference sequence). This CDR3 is CASSPGQGVSYGYTF. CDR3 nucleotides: TGTGCCAGCAGCCCAGGACAGGGCGTATCCTATGGCTACACCTTC.